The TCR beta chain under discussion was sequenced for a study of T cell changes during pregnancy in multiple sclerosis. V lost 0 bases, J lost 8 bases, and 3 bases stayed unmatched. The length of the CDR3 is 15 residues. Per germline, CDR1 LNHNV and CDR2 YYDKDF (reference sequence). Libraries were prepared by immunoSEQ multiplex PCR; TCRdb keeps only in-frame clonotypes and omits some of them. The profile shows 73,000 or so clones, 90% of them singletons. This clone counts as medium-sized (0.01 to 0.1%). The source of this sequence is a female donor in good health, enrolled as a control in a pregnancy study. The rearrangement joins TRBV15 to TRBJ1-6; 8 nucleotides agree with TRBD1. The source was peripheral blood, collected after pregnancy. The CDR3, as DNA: TGTGCCACCAGCAGAGAGGACAGGGTCTATTCACCCCTCCACTTT. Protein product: CATSREDRVYSPLHF.